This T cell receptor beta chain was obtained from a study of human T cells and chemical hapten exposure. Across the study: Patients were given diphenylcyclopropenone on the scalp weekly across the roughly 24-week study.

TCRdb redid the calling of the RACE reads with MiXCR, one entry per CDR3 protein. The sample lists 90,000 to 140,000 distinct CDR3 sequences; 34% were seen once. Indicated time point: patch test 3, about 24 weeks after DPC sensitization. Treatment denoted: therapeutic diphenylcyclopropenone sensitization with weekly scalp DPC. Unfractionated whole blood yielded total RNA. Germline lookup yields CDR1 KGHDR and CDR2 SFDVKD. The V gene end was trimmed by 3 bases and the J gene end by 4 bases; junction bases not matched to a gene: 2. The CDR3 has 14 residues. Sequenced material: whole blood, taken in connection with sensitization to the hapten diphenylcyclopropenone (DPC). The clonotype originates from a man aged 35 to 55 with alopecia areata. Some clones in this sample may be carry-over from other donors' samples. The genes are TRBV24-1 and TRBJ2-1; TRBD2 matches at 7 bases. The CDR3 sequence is CATSDPGLYNEQFF. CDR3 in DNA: TGTGCCACCAGTGATCCGGGACTATACAATGAGCAGTTCTTC.